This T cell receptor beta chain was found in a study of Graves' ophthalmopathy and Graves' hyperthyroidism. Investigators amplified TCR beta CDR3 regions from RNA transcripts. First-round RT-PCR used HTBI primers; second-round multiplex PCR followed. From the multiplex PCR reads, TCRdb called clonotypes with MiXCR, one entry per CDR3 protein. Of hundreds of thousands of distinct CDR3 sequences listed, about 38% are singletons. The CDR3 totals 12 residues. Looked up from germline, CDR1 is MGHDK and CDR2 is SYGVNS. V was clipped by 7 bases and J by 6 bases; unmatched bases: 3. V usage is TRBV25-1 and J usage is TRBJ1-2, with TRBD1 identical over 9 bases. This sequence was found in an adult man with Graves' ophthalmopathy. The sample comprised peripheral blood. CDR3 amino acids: CASTGQGNGYTF. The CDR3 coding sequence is TGTGCCAGCACCGGACAGGGGAATGGCTACACCTTC.